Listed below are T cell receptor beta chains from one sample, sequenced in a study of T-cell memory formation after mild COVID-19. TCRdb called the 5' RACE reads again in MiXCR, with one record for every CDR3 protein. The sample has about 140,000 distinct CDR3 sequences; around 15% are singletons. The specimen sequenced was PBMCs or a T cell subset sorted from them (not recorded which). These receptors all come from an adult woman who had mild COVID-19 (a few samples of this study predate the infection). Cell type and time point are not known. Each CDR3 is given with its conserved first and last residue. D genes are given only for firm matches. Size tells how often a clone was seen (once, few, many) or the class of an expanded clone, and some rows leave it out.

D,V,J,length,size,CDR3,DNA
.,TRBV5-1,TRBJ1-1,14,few,CASSLGAGVAEAFF,TGCGCCAGCAGCTTGGGTGCAGGGGTGGCTGAAGCTTTCTTT
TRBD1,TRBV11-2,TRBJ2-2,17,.,CASRLSRTGRNTGELFF,TGTGCCAGCAGACTTTCCCGGACAGGGCGAAACACCGGGGAGCTGTTTTTT
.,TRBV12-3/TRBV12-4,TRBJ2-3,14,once,CASSLAGGGDTQYF,TGTGCCAGCAGTTTAGCGGGGGGTGGAGATACGCAGTATTTT
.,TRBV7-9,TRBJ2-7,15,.,CSSSLARGSTYEQYF,TGTTCCAGCAGCTTAGCTAGGGGTAGTACCTACGAGCAGTACTTC
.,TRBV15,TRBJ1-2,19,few,CATSRDPGAGSTFNYGYTF,TGTGCCACCAGCAGAGATCCCGGGGCAGGTTCGACTTTTAACTATGGCTACACCTTC
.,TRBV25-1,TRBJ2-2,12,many,CASSDHTGELFF,TGTGCCAGCAGTGACCACACCGGGGAGCTGTTTTTT
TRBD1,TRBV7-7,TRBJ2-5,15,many,CASSLGQGRRETQYF,TGTGCTAGCAGCTTGGGACAGGGGCGCCGGGAGACCCAGTACTTC
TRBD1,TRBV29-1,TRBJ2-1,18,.,CSVEDPRPHRGSYNEQFF,TGCAGCGTTGAAGATCCACGACCTCACAGGGGCTCCTACAATGAGCAGTTCTTC
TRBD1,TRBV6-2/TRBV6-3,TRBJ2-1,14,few,CASRVSGQGNEQFF,TGTGCCAGCAGAGTATCGGGACAGGGAAATGAGCAGTTCTTC
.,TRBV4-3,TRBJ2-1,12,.,CASSPSEGEQFF,TGCGCCAGCAGCCCGTCCGAGGGTGAGCAGTTCTTC
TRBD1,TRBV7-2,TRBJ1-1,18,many,CASSLVTTGGRVNTEAFF,TGTGCCAGCAGCTTAGTAACCACAGGGGGCAGGGTGAACACTGAAGCTTTCTTT
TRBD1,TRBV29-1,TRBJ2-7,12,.,CSHRDSSYEQYF,TGCAGCCACCGGGACAGCTCCTACGAGCAGTACTTC
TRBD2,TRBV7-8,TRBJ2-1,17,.,CASSSLGLAGGRNEQFF,TGTGCCAGCAGCTCACTAGGACTAGCGGGGGGCCGCAATGAGCAGTTCTTC
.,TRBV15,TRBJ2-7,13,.,CATSRPLSYEQYF,TGTGCCACCTCGAGGCCTCTCTCCTACGAGCAGTACTTC
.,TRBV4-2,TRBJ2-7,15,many,CASSQGEFFSYEQYF,TGTGCCAGCAGCCAAGGGGAGTTCTTCTCCTACGAGCAGTACTTC
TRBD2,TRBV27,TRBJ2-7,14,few,CASRSLAGEGEQYF,TGTGCCAGCAGATCCTTAGCGGGAGAGGGCGAGCAGTACTTC
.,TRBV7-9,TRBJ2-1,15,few,CASSLAGFFRNEQFF,TGTGCCAGCAGCTTAGCGGGCTTTTTCCGCAATGAGCAGTTCTTC
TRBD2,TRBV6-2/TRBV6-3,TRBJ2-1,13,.,CASSLGLAVEQFF,TGTGCCAGCAGTTTGGGACTAGCGGTAGAGCAGTTCTTC
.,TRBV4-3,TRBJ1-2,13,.,CASSQGDRGGYTF,TGCGCCAGCAGCCAGGGAGATCGGGGCGGCTACACCTTC
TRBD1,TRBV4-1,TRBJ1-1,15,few,CASSQGTGGNTEAFF,TGCGCCAGCAGCCAAGGGACAGGGGGGAACACTGAAGCTTTCTTT
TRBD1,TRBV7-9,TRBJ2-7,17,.,CASSLGSGTGEIYEQYF,TGTGCCAGCAGCTTAGGCAGTGGGACAGGGGAAATCTACGAGCAGTACTTC
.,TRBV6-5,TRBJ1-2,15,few,CASSALAGQIYGYTF,TGTGCCAGCAGTGCACTCGCCGGACAGATTTATGGCTACACCTTC
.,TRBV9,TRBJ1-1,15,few,CASSVTGAVNTEAFF,TGTGCCAGCAGCGTTACGGGGGCCGTGAACACTGAAGCTTTCTTT
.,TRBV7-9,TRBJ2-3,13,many,CASSFLTSDTQYF,TGTGCCAGCAGCTTCTTGACTTCAGATACGCAGTATTTT
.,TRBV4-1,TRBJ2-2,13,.,CASSQERPGELFF,TGCGCCAGCAGCCAAGAACGCCCCGGGGAGCTGTTTTTT
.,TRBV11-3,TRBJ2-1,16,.,CASSLGTSLGSAEQFF,TGTGCCAGCAGCTTAGGGACCTCGTTGGGGTCCGCTGAGCAGTTCTTC
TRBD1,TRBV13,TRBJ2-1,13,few,CASSLRGPNEQFF,TGTGCCAGCAGCTTAAGGGGGCCAAATGAGCAGTTCTTC
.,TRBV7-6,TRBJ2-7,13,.,CASSLYPGSEQYF,TGTGCCAGCAGCTTATATCCAGGGAGCGAGCAGTACTTC
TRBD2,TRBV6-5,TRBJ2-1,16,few,CASSYSGGESYNEQFF,TGTGCCAGCAGTTACTCCGGGGGGGAATCCTACAATGAGCAGTTCTTC